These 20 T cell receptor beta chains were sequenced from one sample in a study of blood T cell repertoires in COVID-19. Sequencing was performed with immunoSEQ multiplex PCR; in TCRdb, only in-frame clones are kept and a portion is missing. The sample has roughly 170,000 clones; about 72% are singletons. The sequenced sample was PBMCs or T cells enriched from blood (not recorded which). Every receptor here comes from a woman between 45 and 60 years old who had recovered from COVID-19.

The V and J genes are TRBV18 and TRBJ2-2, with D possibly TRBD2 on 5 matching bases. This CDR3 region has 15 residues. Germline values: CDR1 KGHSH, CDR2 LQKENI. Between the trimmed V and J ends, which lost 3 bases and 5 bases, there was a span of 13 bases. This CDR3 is CASSPSRESTGELFF. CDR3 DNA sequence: TGTGCCAGCTCACCGTCCCGGGAATCGACCGGGGAGCTGTTTTTT.

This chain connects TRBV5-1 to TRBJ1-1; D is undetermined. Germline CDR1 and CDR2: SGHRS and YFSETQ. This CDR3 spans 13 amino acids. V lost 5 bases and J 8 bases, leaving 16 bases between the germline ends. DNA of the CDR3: TGCGCCAGCAGACCAGGTTCCCAAGAGGAAGCTTTCTTT. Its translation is CASRPGSQEEAFF.

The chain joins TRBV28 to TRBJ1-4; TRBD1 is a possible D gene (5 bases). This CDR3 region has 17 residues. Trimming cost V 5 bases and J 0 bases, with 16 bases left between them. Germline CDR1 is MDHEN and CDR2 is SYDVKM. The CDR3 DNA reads TGTGCCAGCAGTGCAAACACTTGGGGCACAACTAATGAAAAACTGTTTTTT. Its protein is CASSANTWGTTNEKLFF.

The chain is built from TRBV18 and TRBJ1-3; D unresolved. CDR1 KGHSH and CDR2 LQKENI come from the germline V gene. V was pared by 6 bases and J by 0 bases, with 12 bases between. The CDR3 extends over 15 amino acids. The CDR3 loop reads CASSKLRDSGNTIYF. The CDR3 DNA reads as TGTGCCAGCTCTAAGCTGAGGGACTCTGGAAACACCATATATTTT. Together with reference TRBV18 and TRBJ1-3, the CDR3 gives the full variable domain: NAGVMQNPRHLVRRRGQEARLRCSPMKGHSHVYWYRQLPEEGLKFMVYLQKENIIDESGMPKERFSAEFPKEGPSILRIQQVVRGDSAAYFCASSKLRDSGNTIYFGEGSWLTVV.

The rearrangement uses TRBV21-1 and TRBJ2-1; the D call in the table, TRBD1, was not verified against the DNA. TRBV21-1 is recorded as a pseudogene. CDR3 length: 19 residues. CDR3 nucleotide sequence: TGTGCCAGCAGCAAAATTGGCGACAGGGGAATAGATGGCCACAATGAGCAGTTCTTC. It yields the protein CASSKIGDRGIDGHNEQFF.

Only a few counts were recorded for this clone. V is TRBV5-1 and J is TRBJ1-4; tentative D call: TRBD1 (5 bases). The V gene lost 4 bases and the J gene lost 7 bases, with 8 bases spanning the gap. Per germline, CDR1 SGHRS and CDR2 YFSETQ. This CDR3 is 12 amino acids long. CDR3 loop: CASSQGGEKLFF. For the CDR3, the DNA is TGCGCCAGCAGCCAGGGAGGTGAAAAACTGTTTTTT.

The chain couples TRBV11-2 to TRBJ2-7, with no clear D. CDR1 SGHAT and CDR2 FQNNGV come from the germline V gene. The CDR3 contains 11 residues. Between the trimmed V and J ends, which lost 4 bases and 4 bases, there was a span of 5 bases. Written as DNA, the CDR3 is TGTGCCAGCAGCTCCAGGTACGAGCAGTACTTC. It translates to CASSSRYEQYF.

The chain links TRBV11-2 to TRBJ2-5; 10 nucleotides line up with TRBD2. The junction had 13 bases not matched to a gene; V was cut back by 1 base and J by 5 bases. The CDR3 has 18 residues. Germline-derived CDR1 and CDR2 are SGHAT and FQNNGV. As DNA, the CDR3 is TGTGCCAGCAGCTTAGTTGTTCGCGCTAGCGGGAGAGGGGAGACCCAGTACTTC. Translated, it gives CASSLVVRASGRGETQYF.

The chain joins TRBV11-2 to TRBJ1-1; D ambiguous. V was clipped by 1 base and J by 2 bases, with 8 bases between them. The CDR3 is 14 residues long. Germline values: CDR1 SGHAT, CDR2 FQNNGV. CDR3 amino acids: CASSLGAINTEAFF. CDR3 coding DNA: TGTGCCAGCAGCTTAGGGGCGATTAACACTGAAGCTTTCTTT.

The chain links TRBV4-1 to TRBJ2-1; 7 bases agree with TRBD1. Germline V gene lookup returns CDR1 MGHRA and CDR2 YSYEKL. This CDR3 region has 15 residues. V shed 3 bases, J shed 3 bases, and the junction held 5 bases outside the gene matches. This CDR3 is CASSHTDRDYNEQFF. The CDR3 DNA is TGCGCCAGCAGCCACACCGACAGGGACTACAATGAGCAGTTCTTC.

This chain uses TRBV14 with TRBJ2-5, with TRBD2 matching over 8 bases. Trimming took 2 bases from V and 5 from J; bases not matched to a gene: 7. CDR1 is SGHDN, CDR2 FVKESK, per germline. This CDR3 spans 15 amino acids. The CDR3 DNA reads TGTGCCAGCAGCCAAAGGGCGGGAGGCTATGAGACCCAGTACTTC. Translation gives CASSQRAGGYETQYF. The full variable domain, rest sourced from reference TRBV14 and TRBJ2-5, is EAGVTQFPSHSVIEKGQTVTLRCDPISGHDNLYWYRRVMGKEIKFLLHFVKESKQDESGMPNNRFLAERTGGTYSTLKVQPAELEDSGVYFCASSQRAGGYETQYFGPGTRLLVL.

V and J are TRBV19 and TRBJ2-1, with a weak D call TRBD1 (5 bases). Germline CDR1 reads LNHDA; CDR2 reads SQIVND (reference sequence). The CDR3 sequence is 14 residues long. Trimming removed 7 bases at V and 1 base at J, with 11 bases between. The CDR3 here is CASTMGQSYNEQFF. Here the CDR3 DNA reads TGTGCCAGTACCATGGGGCAGTCCTACAATGAGCAGTTCTTC.

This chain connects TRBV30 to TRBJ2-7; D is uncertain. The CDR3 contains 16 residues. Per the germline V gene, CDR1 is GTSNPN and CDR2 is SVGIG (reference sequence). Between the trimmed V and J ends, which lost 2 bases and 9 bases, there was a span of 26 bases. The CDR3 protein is CAWSTPPRLVRFVQYF. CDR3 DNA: TGTGCCTGGAGTACCCCCCCCCGGTTGGTCCGTTTTGTGCAGTACTTC.

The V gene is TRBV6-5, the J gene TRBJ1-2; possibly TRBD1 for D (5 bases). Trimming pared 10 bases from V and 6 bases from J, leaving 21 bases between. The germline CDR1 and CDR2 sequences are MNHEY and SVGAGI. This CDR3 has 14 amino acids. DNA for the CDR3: TGTGCCACCTCTTACGGAGGGGCGTTTGATGGCTACACCTTC. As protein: CATSYGGAFDGYTF.

This CDR3 is CASSYQGNNQPQHF. The CDR3 DNA sequence: TGTGCCAGCAGTTACCAGGGAAACAATCAGCCCCAGCATTTT. The V and J genes are TRBV27 and TRBJ1-5, with D possibly being TRBD1 (5 bases). CDR3 length: 14 residues. Trimming cost V 4 bases and J 3 bases, with 10 bases left between them. Germline lookup yields CDR1 MNHEY and CDR2 SMNVEV (reference sequence).

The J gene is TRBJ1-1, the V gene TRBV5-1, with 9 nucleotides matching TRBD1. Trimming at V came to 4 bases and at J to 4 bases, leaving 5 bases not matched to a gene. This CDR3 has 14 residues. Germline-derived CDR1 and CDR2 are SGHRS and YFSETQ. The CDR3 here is CASSHGQGTTEAFF. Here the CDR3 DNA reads TGCGCCAGCAGCCATGGACAGGGGACCACTGAAGCTTTCTTT.

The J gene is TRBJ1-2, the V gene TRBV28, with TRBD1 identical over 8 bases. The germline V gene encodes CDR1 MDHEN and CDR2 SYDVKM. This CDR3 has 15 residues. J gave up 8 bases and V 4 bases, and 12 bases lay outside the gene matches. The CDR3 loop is CASSSPPRTGQGYTF. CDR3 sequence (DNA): TGTGCCAGCAGTTCCCCCCCCCGGACAGGGCAAGGCTACACCTTC.

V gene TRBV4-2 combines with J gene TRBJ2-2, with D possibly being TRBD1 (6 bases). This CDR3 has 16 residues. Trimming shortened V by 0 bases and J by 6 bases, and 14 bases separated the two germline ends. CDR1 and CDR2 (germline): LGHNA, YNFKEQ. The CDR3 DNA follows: TGTGCCAGCAGCCAAGAAGGGGGTAGAGGTGCCGGGGAGCTGTTTTTT. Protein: CASSQEGGRGAGELFF.

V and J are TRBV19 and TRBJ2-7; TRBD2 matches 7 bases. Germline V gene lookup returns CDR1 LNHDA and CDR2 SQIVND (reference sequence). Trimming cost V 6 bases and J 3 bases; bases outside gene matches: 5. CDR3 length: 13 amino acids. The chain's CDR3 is CASSNTGGYEQYF. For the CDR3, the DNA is TGTGCCAGTAGCAACACGGGGGGCTACGAGCAGTACTTC. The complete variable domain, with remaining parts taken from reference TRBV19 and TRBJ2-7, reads DGGITQSPKYLFRKEGQNVTLSCEQNLNHDAMYWYRQDPGQGLRLIYYSQIVNDFQKGDIAEGYSVSREKKESFPLTVTSAQKNPTAFYLCASSNTGGYEQYFGPGTRLTVT.

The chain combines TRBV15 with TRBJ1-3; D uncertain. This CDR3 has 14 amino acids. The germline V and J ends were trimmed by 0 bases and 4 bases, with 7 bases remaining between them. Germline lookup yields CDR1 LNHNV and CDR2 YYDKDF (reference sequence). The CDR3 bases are TGTGCCACCAGCAGAGATAGTACCGGAAACACCATATATTTT. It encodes CATSRDSTGNTIYF. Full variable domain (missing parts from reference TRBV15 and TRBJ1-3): DAMVIQNPRYQVTQFGKPVTLSCSQTLNHNVMYWYQQKSSQAPKLLFHYYDKDFNNEADTPDNFQSRRPNTSFCFLDIRSPGLGDTAMYLCATSRDSTGNTIYFGEGSWLTVV.